Shown below are 21 T cell receptor beta chains from a single sample sequenced in a study of T cell responses to AZD1222 COVID-19 vaccine. Assay: immunoSEQ multiplex PCR; the TCRdb copy retains only in-frame clones and omits some. This table holds about 110,000 clones, less than 90% found once. Sequenced here: peripheral blood, sampled on day 0 of AZD1222 vaccination. The receptor set was obtained from an adult in good health.

This clone was seen a single time. The chain combines TRBV27 with TRBJ2-7, with D possibly TRBD1 on 6 matching bases. Germline V CDR1 and CDR2: MNHEY, SMNVEV (reference sequence). Trimming cost V 8 bases and J 0 bases, with 11 bases left between them. This CDR3 region has 13 residues. CDR3 in amino acids: CASHPRGSYEQYF. The CDR3 coding sequence is TGTGCCAGCCATCCCAGGGGCTCCTACGAGCAGTACTTC.

The chain combines TRBV6-1 with TRBJ1-5; 9 bases agree with TRBD1. Germline lookup yields CDR1 MNHNS and CDR2 SASEGT. CDR3 length: 15 residues. After removal of 7 bases from V and 7 bases from J, the junction contained 11 bases not matched to a gene. This CDR3 reads CASTTTQGARQPQHF. The CDR3, as DNA: TGTGCCAGCACCACTACACAGGGGGCAAGGCAGCCCCAGCATTTT.

This clone has a single count. This chain connects TRBV4-2 to TRBJ1-1, with D tentatively TRBD1 (5 bases). The CDR3 is 15 amino acids. The V gene lost 1 base and the J gene lost 5 bases, with 14 bases spanning the gap. The germline gives CDR1 LGHNA, CDR2 YNFKEQ. The CDR3 DNA reads as TGTGCCAGCAGCCAAGTCGGGAGGGGTGGGACTGAAGCTTTCTTT. This translates into CASSQVGRGGTEAFF.

The rearrangement uses TRBV27 and TRBJ1-1, with 9 bases lining up with TRBD1. The germline V gene encodes CDR1 MNHEY and CDR2 SMNVEV (reference sequence). The length of the CDR3 is 14 residues. V lost 0 bases, J lost 11 bases, and 7 bases stayed unmatched. As DNA, the CDR3 is TGTGCCAGCAGTTTATCCCGGACAGGGGAACATGCTTTCTTT. This sequence encodes CASSLSRTGEHAFF.

This clone was detected a few times. V is TRBV5-1 and J is TRBJ1-5; D remains ambiguous. The CDR3 spans 15 residues. V lost 5 bases and J 5 bases, leaving 17 bases between the germline ends. Looked up from germline, CDR1 is SGHRS and CDR2 is YFSETQ. Here the CDR3 reads CASRLGPDTYQPQHF. DNA of the CDR3: TGCGCCAGCAGACTTGGTCCCGACACCTATCAGCCCCAGCATTTT.

The chain links TRBV25-1 to TRBJ1-2; D is ambiguous. Germline CDR1 MGHDK, CDR2 SYGVNS. V was shortened by 1 base and J by 7 bases, with 16 bases between the two germline ends. The CDR3 runs to 15 residues. This chain's CDR3 is CASSESPGTPSGYTF. CDR3 DNA sequence: TGTGCCAGCAGTGAATCCCCAGGAACACCTAGTGGCTACACCTTC.

This clone was seen just once. The J gene is TRBJ2-7, the V gene TRBV19; 11 positions agree with TRBD1. CDR3 length: 14 residues. Germline V gene sequence: CDR1 LNHDA, CDR2 SQIVND (reference sequence). Losses at the gene ends were 6 bases for V and 5 bases for J; bases not matched to a gene: 6. Here the CDR3 DNA reads TGTGCCAGTAGCTGGGGACAGGGGGGCCACGAGCAGTACTTC. This gives the protein CASSWGQGGHEQYF.

The V call is TRBV25-1, the J call TRBJ1-1; no firm D call. Germline assignment: CDR1 MGHDK and CDR2 SYGVNS. The CDR3 covers 13 residues. Trimming pared 1 base from V and 1 base from J, leaving 4 bases between. CDR3 residues: CASSESRNTEAFF. As DNA, the CDR3 is TGTGCCAGCAGTGAATCTAGGAACACTGAAGCTTTCTTT. The full variable domain, with the rest looked up from reference TRBV25-1 and TRBJ1-1, is EADIYQTPRYLVIGTGKKITLECSQTMGHDKMYWYQQDPGMELHLIHYSYGVNSTEKGDLSSESTVSRIRTEHFPLTLESARPSHTSQYLCASSESRNTEAFFGQGTRLTVV.

The chain has TRBV27 and TRBJ1-2, with a tentative D call TRBD1 (6 bases). The V end was cut by 6 bases, the J end by 4 bases, with 18 bases between. Per germline, CDR1 MNHEY and CDR2 SMNVEV (reference sequence). The CDR3 is 15 residues long. The DNA of the CDR3 is TGTGCCAGCAGATCGGCGGGGGCGCCGAGCTATGGCTACACCTTC. Translated, it gives CASRSAGAPSYGYTF.

The chain uses TRBV11-2 and TRBJ1-1, with D hard to call. Trimming pared 2 bases from V and 0 bases from J, leaving 10 bases between. The CDR3 loop spans 15 amino acids. Germline V gene sequence: CDR1 SGHAT, CDR2 FQNNGV. The CDR3 here is CASSLRGSMNTEAFF. In nucleotides, the CDR3 is TGTGCCAGCAGCTTACGTGGCAGTATGAACACTGAAGCTTTCTTT.

This clone was observed a single time. This chain connects TRBV7-9 to TRBJ2-7; D is possibly TRBD2 (7 bases). The CDR3 consists of 14 residues. Germline V gene sequence: CDR1 SEHNR, CDR2 FQNEAQ (reference sequence). V gave up 5 bases and J gave up 5 bases, with 16 bases separating them. The chain's CDR3 is CASSQGGRDNEQYF. CDR3 sequence (DNA): TGTGCCAGCAGCCAGGGAGGGAGGGACAACGAGCAGTACTTC.

V usage is TRBV19 and J usage is TRBJ1-2; TRBD1 agrees at 10 bases. Trimming took 4 bases from V and 8 from J; bases not matched to a gene: 13. The CDR3 totals 16 residues. Germline V gives CDR1 LNHDA, CDR2 SQIVND (reference sequence). In DNA form, the CDR3 reads TGTGCCAGTAGTAGCAGACAGGGGGCCCGCCTGGAAGGCTACACCTTC. Translation gives CASSSRQGARLEGYTF. Full variable domain (rest looked up from reference TRBV19 and TRBJ1-2): DGGITQSPKYLFRKEGQNVTLSCEQNLNHDAMYWYRQDPGQGLRLIYYSQIVNDFQKGDIAEGYSVSREKKESFPLTVTSAQKNPTAFYLCASSSRQGARLEGYTFGSGTRLTVV.

The rearrangement links TRBV19 to TRBJ1-3; D is unresolved. CDR3 length: 16 amino acids. Between the trimmed V and J ends, which lost 3 bases and 1 base, there was a span of 13 bases. Looked up from germline, CDR1 is LNHDA and CDR2 is SQIVND (reference sequence). CDR3 loop: CASSIAAGGSGNTIYF. DNA of the CDR3: TGTGCCAGTAGTATTGCGGCGGGAGGTTCTGGAAACACCATATATTTT. Complete variable domain (other parts from reference TRBV19 and TRBJ1-3): DGGITQSPKYLFRKEGQNVTLSCEQNLNHDAMYWYRQDPGQGLRLIYYSQIVNDFQKGDIAEGYSVSREKKESFPLTVTSAQKNPTAFYLCASSIAAGGSGNTIYFGEGSWLTVV.

V gene TRBV5-1 combines with J gene TRBJ2-5; possible D gene TRBD1, 6 bases. The germline V gene has CDR1 SGHRS and CDR2 YFSETQ. V gave up 3 bases and J gave up 5 bases, with 14 bases separating them. CDR3 length: 14 residues. CDR3 sequence (DNA): TGCGCCAGCAGCTGGTCCGGGACACCCGAGACCCAGTACTTC. Amino acid sequence: CASSWSGTPETQYF.

This clone was detected only once. The chain couples TRBV19 to TRBJ1-6; D remains unclear. V lost 3 bases to trimming and J lost 7 bases, with 10 bases between them. Germline CDR1 LNHDA, CDR2 SQIVND (reference sequence). The CDR3 extends over 14 amino acids. The CDR3, as DNA: TGTGCCAGTAGTATCGGGAGCGGGAATTCACCCCTCCACTTT. This encodes CASSIGSGNSPLHF.

This clone has more than one count but fewer than ten. CDR3: CASMASANNEQFF. In DNA form, the CDR3 reads TGTGCCAGCATGGCTAGCGCCAACAATGAGCAGTTCTTC. The genes are TRBV5-8 and TRBJ2-1, with D possibly TRBD2 on 6 matching bases. V was trimmed by 6 bases and J by 5 bases, leaving 12 bases between them. This CDR3 is 13 amino acids long. In germline, CDR1 is SGHTS, CDR2 YDEGEE.

V and J are TRBV4-1 and TRBJ1-1, with D perhaps matching TRBD1 (5 bases). V lost 2 bases, J lost 4 bases, and 17 bases lay in between. Per germline, CDR1 MGHRA and CDR2 YSYEKL. CDR3 length: 16 residues. This CDR3 reads CASSQLPKGRTTEAFF. The CDR3 region has the DNA TGCGCCAGCAGCCAACTTCCCAAGGGGAGGACCACTGAAGCTTTCTTT.

The table lists this clone with a few counts. The chain recombines TRBV14 with TRBJ1-2; 8 nucleotides agree with TRBD1. The ends lost 2 bases at V and 9 bases at J; junction bases unmatched: 11. Germline V gives CDR1 SGHDN, CDR2 FVKESK. The CDR3 contains 15 residues. The CDR3 is CASSQSEDRARSYTF. The CDR3 DNA reads TGTGCCAGCAGCCAATCTGAGGACAGGGCACGGAGCTACACCTTC.

The V call is TRBV7-8, the J call TRBJ1-5; possibly TRBD1 for D (5 bases). CDR1 SGHVS and CDR2 FQNEAQ come from the germline V gene. With 1 base removed from V and 2 bases from J, the gap between germline ends came to 9 bases. The CDR3 loop spans 15 amino acids. CDR3 in amino acids: CASSLEQDGNQPQHF. DNA for the CDR3: TGTGCCAGCAGCTTAGAACAGGACGGCAATCAGCCCCAGCATTTT.

V gene TRBV7-9 combines with J gene TRBJ1-6, with a possible D match to TRBD1 (5 bases). CDR1 is SEHNR and CDR2 is FQNEAQ in the germline V gene (reference sequence). Trimming took off 1 base at V and 9 bases at J, with 10 bases between the two ends. The CDR3 length is 14 residues. The CDR3 bases are TGTGCCAGCAGCTTAGTTTCAGGGAGTTCACCCCTCCACTTT. Translation: CASSLVSGSSPLHF.

The chain is built from TRBV5-1 and TRBJ2-1; D may be TRBD1 (6 bases). Per the germline V gene, CDR1 is SGHRS and CDR2 is YFSETQ. V shed 0 bases and J shed 0 bases, with 10 bases lying between them. The CDR3 has 16 residues. CDR3 region: CASSLDQGSSYNEQFF. For the CDR3, the DNA is TGCGCCAGCAGCTTGGATCAGGGGAGCTCCTACAATGAGCAGTTCTTC.